One and the same sample provided the 28 T cell receptor beta chains below, sequenced in a study of spatial heterogeneity in lung cancer. TCRdb re-called the 5' RACE reads through MiXCR, storing one row per CDR3 protein. This sample carries approximately 12,000 distinct CDR3 sequences, over 9.5% of them seen once, and the ten largest clones take 34%. The time point is: blood at routine non-recurrence follow-up after resection. Sequences were derived from PBMCs, sampled at follow-up. The receptor set was obtained from a female donor with early-stage non-small cell lung cancer.

This clonotype was seen at least ten times. The CDR3 DNA is TGTGCCAGCAGTCCGACCGGGACCGACCTCTCCTACGAGCAGTACTTC. Its translation: CASSPTGTDLSYEQYF. The chain couples TRBV28 to TRBJ2-7, with D perhaps being TRBD1 or TRBD2 (5 bases each). V lost 5 bases, J lost 0 bases, and 17 bases lay in between. The CDR3 covers 16 residues. Germline assignment: CDR1 MDHEN and CDR2 SYDVKM. Looking up the rest from reference TRBV28 and TRBJ2-7 gives the full variable domain: DVKVTQSSRYLVKRTGEKVFLECVQDMDHENMFWYRQDPGLGLRLIYFSYDVKMKEKGDIPEGYSVSREKKERFSLILESASTNQTSMYLCASSPTGTDLSYEQYFGPGTRLTVT.

Ten or more counts support this clonotype. The CDR3 region is CAWSPPGQGPEAFF. The CDR3 nucleotides are TGTGCCTGGAGCCCACCGGGACAGGGTCCTGAAGCTTTCTTT. V is TRBV30 and J is TRBJ1-1; TRBD1 matches 9 bases. The germline CDR1 and CDR2 sequences are GTSNPN and SVGIG (reference sequence). This CDR3 region has 14 residues. V lost 3 bases and J lost 6; bases outside the gene matches: 8. Supplemented by reference TRBV30 and TRBJ1-1, the full variable domain reads SQTIHQWPATLVQPVGSPLSLECTVEGTSNPNLYWYRQAAGRGLQLLFYSVGIGQISSEVPQNLSASRPQDRQFILSSKKLLLSDSGFYLCAWSPPGQGPEAFFGQGTRLTVV.

This clonotype was detected a few times. CDR3 nucleotides: TGTGCCAGCAGCTCGCGTCACGGTGAGCAGTTCTTC. This codes for CASSSRHGEQFF. The rearrangement joins TRBV4-2 to TRBJ2-1; D gene unclear. Germline values: CDR1 LGHNA, CDR2 YNFKEQ. Trimming shortened V by 5 bases and J by 9 bases, and 11 bases separated the two germline ends. CDR3 length: 12 residues.

This clonotype was observed at least ten times. The chain joins TRBV5-1 to TRBJ2-5; TRBD1 is a possible D gene (6 bases). Germline lookup yields CDR1 SGHRS and CDR2 YFSETQ. The CDR3 has 16 amino acids. Deletions cut 4 bases from V and 1 base from J, with 17 bases between. The CDR3 loop reads CASSPQSDRSQETQYF. CDR3 bases: TGCGCCAGCAGCCCCCAGTCGGACAGATCCCAAGAGACCCAGTACTTC.

This clonotype was picked up many times. CDR3 in amino acids: CASSPNQGLAKNIQYF. DNA of the CDR3: TGTGCCAGCAGCCCGAACCAGGGTTTAGCCAAAAACATTCAGTACTTC. The chain recombines TRBV13 with TRBJ2-4; a weak D match, TRBD1 (5 bases). V lost 5 bases, J lost 0 bases, and 14 bases lay in between. The germline V gene has CDR1 PRHDT and CDR2 FYEKMQ (reference sequence). The CDR3 loop spans 16 amino acids.

This clonotype has a count of ten or more. CDR3 residues: CASSVEEGANTEAFF. Written as DNA, the CDR3 is TGTGCCAGCAGCGTAGAGGAGGGGGCGAACACTGAAGCTTTCTTT. This sequence joins TRBV9 and TRBJ1-1; TRBD1 matches 7 bases. Germline assignment: CDR1 SGDLS and CDR2 YYNGEE. The CDR3 is 15 residues long. V lost 0 bases, J lost 1 base, and 3 bases stayed unmatched.

This clonotype has at least ten counts. The V gene is TRBV20-1, the J gene TRBJ2-3; 10 bases line up with TRBD2. Looked up from germline, CDR1 is DFQATT and CDR2 is SNEGSKA (reference sequence). The CDR3 is 15 amino acids. The V gene end was trimmed by 3 bases and the J gene end by 7 bases; junction bases not matched to a gene: 10. The CDR3 nucleotides are TGCAGTGCTAGCCCCACTAGCGGGAACCCAAATACGCAGTATTTT. Encoded protein: CSASPTSGNPNTQYF.

The V gene is TRBV27, the J gene TRBJ2-2; TRBD1 or TRBD2 may be the D gene (7 bases each). Germline CDR1 and CDR2: MNHEY and SMNVEV (reference sequence). With 3 bases removed from V and 10 bases from J, the gap between germline ends came to 18 bases. This CDR3 comprises 15 residues. In DNA form, the CDR3 reads TGTGCCAGCAGTTTGGAACAGGGGAGGGGGAAGGAGCTGTTTTTT. It yields the protein CASSLEQGRGKELFF.

The V call is TRBV7-9, the J call TRBJ1-2, with 8 bases lining up with TRBD1. The CDR3 is 17 amino acids. Germline lookup yields CDR1 SEHNR and CDR2 FQNEAQ (reference sequence). V lost 7 bases to trimming and J lost 2 bases; unmatched junction nucleotides: 15. CDR3 sequence (DNA): TGTGCCAGCACCATTAGCCGAGGGGCAGGGGGCAACTATGGCTACACCTTC. Its protein is CASTISRGAGGNYGYTF.

Many counts were recorded for this clonotype. V and J are TRBV4-2 and TRBJ2-1; the match to TRBD2 covers 12 bases. V shed 4 bases and J 6 bases; nucleotides not matched to a gene: 7. The CDR3 length is 16 residues. Looked up from germline, CDR1 is LGHNA and CDR2 is YNFKEQ. The CDR3 DNA follows: TGTGCCAGCAGCCCCCGACTAGCGGGAGTAAGCAATGAGCAGTTCTTC. It specifies CASSPRLAGVSNEQFF.

This clonotype has ten or more counts. The chain carries TRBV6-6 and TRBJ2-5, with D unclear. Trimming shortened V by 7 bases and J by 5 bases, and 14 bases separated the two germline ends. The CDR3 runs 13 residues. Germline loops: CDR1 MNHNY, CDR2 SVGAGI (reference sequence). The CDR3 reads CASTPPGSETQYF. The DNA of the CDR3 is TGTGCCAGCACCCCCCCCGGGTCCGAGACCCAGTACTTC.

This clonotype came up many times. V gene TRBV29-1 combines with J gene TRBJ2-2; D gene unclear. CDR1 SQVTM and CDR2 ANQGSEA come from the germline V gene. V lost 6 bases to trimming and J lost 0 bases, with 8 bases between them. The CDR3 contains 13 residues. The CDR3 protein is CSVVDANTGELFF. The CDR3 DNA sequence: TGCAGCGTAGTCGACGCGAACACCGGGGAGCTGTTTTTT.

This clonotype has ten or more counts. The rearrangement joins TRBV20-1 to TRBJ2-7, with 7 bases that match TRBD2. V was clipped by 4 bases and J by 5 bases; unmatched bases: 8. The CDR3 length is 13 residues. CDR1 DFQATT and CDR2 SNEGSKA come from the germline V gene (reference sequence). CDR3 sequence: CSAIGRESHEQYF. CDR3 DNA sequence: TGCAGTGCTATCGGGCGGGAGTCCCACGAGCAGTACTTC.

This clonotype was counted at least ten times. This chain joins TRBV18 and TRBJ2-1, with 10 bases identical to TRBD2. In germline, CDR1 is KGHSH, CDR2 LQKENI. V lost 3 bases, J lost 1 base, and 6 bases stayed unmatched. This CDR3 is built from 17 residues. This CDR3 reads CASSPEVAGGSYNEQFF. The CDR3 nucleotides read TGTGCCAGCTCACCGGAGGTAGCGGGGGGATCCTACAATGAGCAGTTCTTC.

Only a few counts were recorded for this clonotype. A read error may explain this, as a much larger clone is one base away. V usage is TRBV18 and J usage is TRBJ2-2; 10 nucleotides agree with TRBD2. The CDR3 runs to 17 residues. Germline values: CDR1 KGHSH, CDR2 LQKENI. The DNA for the CDR3 is TGTGTCAGCTCACCACGGCCGGGACTAGCGAGAACCGGGGAGCTGTTTTTT. This gives the protein CVSSPRPGLARTGELFF.

Ten or more counts support this clonotype. The chain uses TRBV12-3 or TRBV12-4 and TRBJ2-1, with D possibly being TRBD2 (6 bases). The CDR3 sequence is 13 residues long. Deletions cut 7 bases from V and 5 bases from J, with 12 bases between. The CDR3 region is CASTGVSDNEQFF. CDR3 DNA: TGTGCCAGCACGGGAGTATCGGACAATGAGCAGTTCTTC.

This clonotype was seen at least ten times. In DNA, the CDR3 is TGTGCCAGCAGCACCCGGGACTACCACACAGATACGCAGTATTTT. Protein: CASSTRDYHTDTQYF. The V call is TRBV28, the J call TRBJ2-3; 7 bases are a match to TRBD2. Looked up from germline, CDR1 is MDHEN and CDR2 is SYDVKM. With 6 bases clipped from V and 2 bases from J, the junction kept 8 bases outside the gene matches. The CDR3 contains 15 residues.

This clonotype appeared many times. The chain is built from TRBV4-2 and TRBJ2-2; D remains ambiguous. CDR3 length equals 14 residues. Trimming cost V 0 bases and J 4 bases, with 6 bases left between them. Germline loops: CDR1 LGHNA, CDR2 YNFKEQ. The CDR3 reads CASSQEVLTGELFF. The CDR3 nucleotides read TGTGCCAGCAGCCAAGAGGTCCTCACCGGGGAGCTGTTTTTT.

This clonotype was detected many times. CDR3 nucleotide sequence: TGCGCCAGCAGCCAAGATGGGGCGGGGGGAGAGACCCAGTACTTC. Protein: CASSQDGAGGETQYF. The rearrangement joins TRBV4-1 to TRBJ2-5; 8 positions agree with TRBD2. With 0 bases clipped from V and 4 bases from J, the junction kept 4 bases outside the gene matches. CDR1 and CDR2 from the germline V gene are MGHRA and YSYEKL. The CDR3 extends over 15 amino acids.

This clonotype is termed medium-sized (0.01 to 0.1%). The gene calls are TRBV6-1 and TRBJ1-6, with D perhaps matching TRBD1 (5 bases). This CDR3 has 16 amino acids. CDR1 and CDR2 (germline): MNHNS, SASEGT. With 2 bases removed from V and 8 bases from J, the gap between germline ends came to 16 bases. CDR3 region: CASSEPGVQSDSPLHF. In DNA form, the CDR3 reads TGTGCCAGCAGTGAACCGGGGGTACAGAGTGATTCACCCCTCCACTTT.

This clonotype was counted at least ten times. This chain uses TRBV7-3 with TRBJ2-1; D uncertain. The CDR3 is 15 residues long. CDR1 SGHTA and CDR2 FQGTGA come from the germline V gene. The germline V and J ends were trimmed by 2 bases and 3 bases, with 11 bases remaining between them. DNA for the CDR3: TGTGCCAGCAGCTTAGATCCAGGAAACTACAATGAGCAGTTCTTC. Amino acids: CASSLDPGNYNEQFF.

The J gene is TRBJ1-2, the V gene TRBV4-1, with unresolved D. V lost 1 base to trimming and J lost 7 bases, with 19 bases between them. Germline V gene data show CDR1 as MGHRA and CDR2 as YSYEKL. The CDR3 covers 16 residues. The CDR3 protein is CASSQGLGSPTAGYTF. CDR3 DNA: TGCGCCAGCAGCCAAGGTCTTGGGTCTCCAACGGCTGGCTACACCTTC.

This clonotype was seen many times. The V call is TRBV7-2, the J call TRBJ1-1; TRBD1 is a possible D gene (5 bases). CDR1 and CDR2 from the germline V gene are SGHTA and FQGNSA. Trimming removed 5 bases at V and 5 bases at J, with 18 bases between. The CDR3 has 15 residues. Written as DNA, the CDR3 is TGTGCCAGCAGCCCTCCCCGTATGGGGGGAACTGAAGCTTTCTTT. Translating gives CASSPPRMGGTEAFF.

This rearrangement joins TRBV4-2 to TRBJ1-1; 9 bases are shared with TRBD1. The CDR3 is 15 amino acids. Germline V gene sequence: CDR1 LGHNA, CDR2 YNFKEQ. J lost 7 bases, V lost 4 bases, and 10 bases had no gene match. The DNA for the CDR3 is TGTGCCAGCAGCCCCTCTATTACAGGGGGCAATGAAGCTTTCTTT. It encodes CASSPSITGGNEAFF.

The J gene is TRBJ2-1, the V gene TRBV10-3; D gene unclear. V was clipped by 8 bases and J by 7 bases, with 9 bases between them. The germline gives CDR1 ENHRY, CDR2 SYGVKD. The CDR3 totals 11 residues. The CDR3 DNA reads TGTGCCATCTCTCTAGGTAATGAGCAGTTCTTC. Protein product: CAISLGNEQFF.

This clonotype appeared many times. The gene calls are TRBV18 and TRBJ2-2; D possibly corresponds to TRBD1 (6 bases). V was pared by 6 bases and J by 5 bases, with 16 bases between. The CDR3 runs to 15 residues. Per germline, CDR1 KGHSH and CDR2 LQKENI. CDR3 sequence: CASSPQRGKTGELFF. The DNA for the CDR3 is TGTGCCAGCTCGCCCCAGAGGGGGAAGACCGGGGAGCTGTTTTTT.

Sample share makes this clonotype medium-sized. This sequence joins TRBV6-2 or TRBV6-3 and TRBJ1-2; a possible D gene is TRBD1 (5 bases). CDR1 is MNHEY, CDR2 SVGEGT, per germline. V shed 4 bases and J shed 4 bases, with 19 bases lying between them. This CDR3 region has 16 residues. The chain's CDR3 is CASSSPREQVAYGYTF. For the CDR3, the DNA is TGTGCCAGCAGTTCCCCCCGCGAACAGGTCGCCTATGGCTACACCTTC.

The table lists this clonotype with many counts. This chain joins TRBV7-2 and TRBJ1-1; D call uncertain. CDR3 size: 15 residues. Trimming removed 2 bases at V and 0 bases at J, with 10 bases between. Germline V gene lookup returns CDR1 SGHTA and CDR2 FQGNSA. The CDR3 DNA is TGTGCCAGCAGCTTAAACATAAACATGAACACTGAAGCTTTCTTT. Translation: CASSLNINMNTEAFF. The variable domain in full, with the rest retrieved from reference TRBV7-2 and TRBJ1-1, is GAGVSQSPSNKVTEKGKDVELRCDPISGHTALYWYRQSLGQGLEFLIYFQGNSAPDKSGLPSDRFSAERTGGSVSTLTIQRTQQEDSAVYLCASSLNINMNTEAFFGQGTRLTVV.